A selection of T cell receptor beta chains follows, all from one sample in a study of shared clonotypes between healthy human individuals. Some clones are missing from TCRdb's copy, which holds only in-frame ones; the method was immunoSEQ multiplex PCR. The table includes roughly 2,000,000 clones, roughly 94% detected once. The sequencing sample was made of naive CD8+ T cells sorted from blood. The receptors stem from a man between 18 and 29 years old in good health. Both conserved end residues are part of each CDR3. The order of the fields is J gene, V gene, CDR3 protein.

TRBJ1-3,TRBV9,CASSVGGVDTIYF
TRBJ2-7,TRBV7-9,CASSGTRGTEHSYEQYF
TRBJ2-2,TRBV9,CASSVEGGDGELFF
TRBJ1-2,TRBV11-2,CASSRGTGGYGYTF
TRBJ2-1,TRBV4-3,CASSQDEGNEQFF
TRBJ1-6,TRBV30,CAWSVGTVPPLHF
TRBJ1-1,TRBV2,CATEGGMNTEAFF
TRBJ1-1,TRBV10-3,CAISETQTVGTEAFF
TRBJ2-1,TRBV6-4,CASSEEGGQYNEQFF
TRBJ2-5,TRBV7-8,CASSLWSRETQYF
TRBJ1-6,TRBV7-9,CASSLGDKNSPLHF
TRBJ2-1,TRBV2,CASVGSYNEQFF
TRBJ2-7,TRBV28,CASSTGTVSYEQYF
TRBJ1-1,TRBV25-1,CASSLGTKAFF
TRBJ2-5,TRBV21-1,CASSKVGWIAGQETQYF
TRBJ2-7,TRBV27,CASRWGPGYNYEQYF
TRBJ2-2,TRBV9,CASSGGTGELFF
TRBJ2-7,TRBV4-1,CASSQDAGSYEQYF
TRBJ2-7,TRBV6-5,CASGWTEGSYEQYF
TRBJ1-1,TRBV27,CASLQSEAFF
TRBJ2-1,TRBV4-3,CASSQVAEGDYNEQFF
TRBJ2-2,TRBV5-1,CASSLAPTRVIGRGTGELFF
TRBJ2-1,TRBV7-7,CASSLVLDNEQFF
TRBJ2-2,TRBV5-6,CASSFTSGGNTGELFF
TRBJ2-7,TRBV27,CASSSFRTGTYEQYF
TRBJ2-1,TRBV30,CAWSVGGRVYNEQFF
TRBJ1-5,TRBV5-4,CASSLDRDSQPQHF
TRBJ1-5,TRBV6-6,CASSLRPEYSNQPQHF
TRBJ1-1,TRBV7-9,CASSPWVGGNTEAFF
TRBJ1-1,TRBV10-2,CASSVQGLNTEAFF
TRBJ1-2,TRBV6-4,CASGPDVALYGYTF
TRBJ2-7,TRBV7-9,CASSLSPYEQYF
TRBJ2-7,TRBV27,CASSLMGQGGREQYF
TRBJ2-7,TRBV5-5,CASSLSGGAPYEQYF
TRBJ2-7,TRBV11-2,CASSLMYGAGTSYEQYF
TRBJ2-7,TRBV19,CASSRDRDSYEQYF
TRBJ2-7,TRBV5-6,CASSLGGQLSSYEQYF
TRBJ1-2,TRBV4-3,CASSQDDTGYGYTF
TRBJ2-2,TRBV4-3,CASSQRQATGELFF
TRBJ2-7,TRBV4-3,CASSQDRSYEQYF
TRBJ2-3,TRBV5-4,CASSLGDRGRTDTQYF
TRBJ2-7,TRBV5-5,CASSLSTGGISYEQYF
TRBJ1-2,TRBV30,CAWSTGKANYGYTF
TRBJ1-5,TRBV5-5,CASSRRDDQPQHF
TRBJ2-3,TRBV11-2,CASSFGGDTQYF